This T cell receptor (beta chain) was found in a study of blood T cells in healthy people across ages. Study-wide points: Naive CD4+ cell counts and diversity both ran higher in long-lived than in aged donors. Older age coincided with a roughly linear decline in TCR beta diversity per million T cells.

The second PCR ran roughly 7 to 12 cycles with a sample-barcoded 5' primer and J-beta primers. Every cDNA was tagged by a template-switch adaptor with 12 random nucleotides. Via MiXCR, TCRdb re-called the 5' RACE reads, giving one row per CDR3 protein. The sample yields about 570,000 distinct CDR3 sequences, approximately 27% seen once. This CDR3 comprises 14 residues. Germline values: CDR1 KGHDR, CDR2 SFDVKD. V lost 5 bases and J lost 1, with 5 bases in between. With regard to this clonotype: The antigen is not known.

The rearrangement joins TRBV24-1 to TRBJ2-6; D is uncertain. The material sequenced was blood. The sequence was collected from a woman in her 70s in good health. CDR3 nucleotides: TGTGCCACCAGTGGAGCGTCTGGGGCCAACGTCCTGACTTTC. Its protein is CATSGASGANVLTF.